The T cell receptor (beta chain) described here comes from a study of blood T cell repertoires in COVID-19. The CDR3 spans 13 residues. Germline V CDR1 and CDR2: MNHEY, SVGAGI. Unmatched junction bases numbered 5, after V lost 5 bases and J lost 5 bases. The Seattle patients joined while their infection was active and were tracked longitudinally afterward. In the study's own analysis: Reference gene primer amplification gave estimated nucleated cell counts. Profiling relied on immunoSEQ multiplex PCR, and the TCRdb table lists in-frame clones only, not all of them. The V and J calls and clone size come from that table; D and trimming were worked out from the DNA. This table holds roughly 230,000 clones, about nine tenths found once.

The chain recombines TRBV6-5 with TRBJ2-7, with 8 bases that match TRBD1. Material: peripheral blood. This TCR was sampled from a man aged 30 to 45 with COVID-19, enrolled during active disease. Here the CDR3 DNA reads TGTGCCAGCAGTCTCACAGGGGGACACGAGCAGTACTTC. Amino acids: CASSLTGGHEQYF.